The 28 T cell receptor beta chains given below trace back to one sample, sequenced in a study of blood T cell repertoires in COVID-19. TCRdb's table, derived via immunoSEQ multiplex PCR, lists solely in-frame clones and lacks some. This table holds nearly 80,000 clones, roughly nine tenths found once. The material sequenced was peripheral blood. The receptor set was obtained from an elderly woman with active or convalescent COVID-19.

This chain links TRBV3-1 (or the pseudogene TRBV3-2) with TRBJ2-1; TRBD2 matches at 9 bases. Losses at the gene ends were 4 bases for V and 1 base for J; bases not matched to a gene: 5. The CDR3 runs 16 residues. CDR1 and CDR2 (germline): LGHDT, YNNKEL (reference sequence). CDR3 DNA sequence: TGTGCCAGCAGCCTGAAAGCGGGAGGATCCTACAATGAGCAGTTCTTC. Residues: CASSLKAGGSYNEQFF.

The chain has TRBV19 and TRBJ2-3; 11 bases are a match to TRBD1. V lost 4 bases to trimming and J lost 3 bases; unmatched junction nucleotides: 6. Germline lookup yields CDR1 LNHDA and CDR2 SQIVND (reference sequence). The length of the CDR3 is 16 residues. In DNA form, the CDR3 reads TGTGCCAGTAGTACGGGGACAGGGGGACTGACAGATACGCAGTATTTT. It translates to CASSTGTGGLTDTQYF.

The chain employs TRBV19 and TRBJ2-5, with 8 bases identical to TRBD2. There are 15 residues in the CDR3. CDR1 and CDR2 from the germline V gene are LNHDA and SQIVND (reference sequence). Trimming at V came to 6 bases and at J to 3 bases, leaving 9 bases not matched to a gene. The CDR3 DNA reads as TGTGCCAGTAGGCTAGCGGGCGTCCTGGAAGAGACCCAGTACTTC. Protein: CASRLAGVLEETQYF.

The V gene is TRBV18, the J gene TRBJ2-5, with 8 bases that match TRBD1. Germline values: CDR1 KGHSH, CDR2 LQKENI. Losses at the gene ends were 6 bases for V and 4 bases for J; bases not matched to a gene: 7. The CDR3 sequence is 14 residues long. CDR3: CASSRGGTGETQYF. As DNA, the CDR3 is TGTGCCAGCTCTCGAGGAGGGACAGGAGAGACCCAGTACTTC.

The chain is built from TRBV20-1 and TRBJ2-1; D uncertain. CDR1 and CDR2 from the germline V gene are DFQATT and SNEGSKA (reference sequence). The CDR3 loop spans 8 amino acids. With 2 bases removed from V and 15 bases from J, the gap between germline ends came to 5 bases. The chain's CDR3 is CSARQSFF. DNA for the CDR3: TGCAGTGCTAGACAGTCGTTCTTC.

The chain combines TRBV11-1 with TRBJ2-3; weak D call: TRBD1 (6 bases). V dropped 5 bases and J dropped 4 bases, with 19 bases sitting between them. The CDR3 is 16 residues long. Per the germline V gene, CDR1 is SGHAT and CDR2 is FQDESV (reference sequence). CDR3 in amino acids: CASSRLLTGHADTQYF. In DNA form, the CDR3 reads TGTGCCAGCAGCCGCCTCCTCACAGGGCACGCAGATACGCAGTATTTT.

This clone came up once. This rearrangement joins TRBV12-3 or TRBV12-4 to TRBJ2-7; D may be TRBD2 (6 bases). The CDR3 extends over 12 amino acids. The V and J ends lost 6 bases and 3 bases respectively, with 9 bases between them. The CDR3 reads CASSRSGYEQYF. The CDR3 region has the DNA TGTGCCAGCAGCCGTAGCGGCTACGAGCAGTACTTC.

This rearrangement joins TRBV29-1 to TRBJ2-2, with D perhaps matching TRBD2 (6 bases). There are 13 residues in the CDR3. V was cut by 4 bases and J by 4 bases, with 10 bases left in between. Germline V gives CDR1 SQVTM, CDR2 ANQGSEA. The CDR3 nucleotides read TGCAGCGTTGGCGGGGCTGGCACCGGGGAGCTGTTTTTT. The encoded protein is CSVGGAGTGELFF.

The chain uses TRBV27 and TRBJ2-1, with a tentative D call TRBD2 (7 bases). This CDR3 contains 15 residues. V lost 2 bases and J 8 bases, leaving 16 bases between the germline ends. Germline V gene lookup returns CDR1 MNHEY and CDR2 SMNVEV (reference sequence). The CDR3 DNA reads TGTGCCAGCAGTTTAAGGGGGGAGGGCCGGGATGAGCAGTTCTTC. Its translation: CASSLRGEGRDEQFF.

The chain couples TRBV6-5 to TRBJ1-1; 7 bases are a match to TRBD1. Looked up from germline, CDR1 is MNHEY and CDR2 is SVGAGI. Losses at the gene ends were 1 base for V and 3 bases for J; bases not matched to a gene: 2. This CDR3 contains 14 residues. The CDR3 DNA reads as TGTGCCAGCAGTTACTTAACAGGGGACACTGAAGCTTTCTTT. Residues: CASSYLTGDTEAFF.

This sequence joins TRBV7-2 and TRBJ2-3, with D tentatively TRBD2 (7 bases). The CDR3 consists of 14 residues. CDR1 and CDR2 from the germline V gene are SGHTA and FQGNSA. Trimming stripped 6 bases from V and 2 bases from J, with 12 bases between. In DNA form, the CDR3 reads TGTGCCAGCAGACGTGGGGGGGCCACAGATACGCAGTATTTT. This gives the protein CASRRGGATDTQYF.

CDR3 DNA: TGTGCCAGCAGCTTAGGTGACAGGGCAGAAGAGACCCAGTACTTC. It specifies CASSLGDRAEETQYF. The rearrangement uses TRBV11-3 and TRBJ2-5; TRBD1 matches 7 bases. The V gene end was trimmed by 1 base and the J gene end by 3 bases; junction bases not matched to a gene: 5. CDR1 and CDR2 (germline): SGHNT, YENEEA. The CDR3 has 15 residues. Full variable domain (rest looked up from reference TRBV11-3 and TRBJ2-5): EAGVVQSPRYKIIEKKQPVAFWCNPISGHNTLYWYLQNLGQGPELLIRYENEEAVDDSQLPKDRFSAERLKGVDSTLKIQPAELGDSAVYLCASSLGDRAEETQYFGPGTRLLVL.

The chain recombines TRBV7-2 with TRBJ1-5; 9 bases map to TRBD1. V trimming: 5 bases; J trimming: 3 bases; junction bases outside the gene matches: 8. The germline CDR1 and CDR2 sequences are SGHTA and FQGNSA. CDR3 length: 16 amino acids. The CDR3 DNA is TGTGCCAGCAGCGCGAGGACAGGGGCTTTCAATCAGCCCCAGCATTTT. Translated: CASSARTGAFNQPQHF.

This clone has more than one count but fewer than ten. The V call is TRBV24-1, the J call TRBJ2-2, with D maybe TRBD2 (5 bases). The CDR3 covers 14 residues. V was trimmed by 5 bases and J by 3 bases, leaving 9 bases between them. CDR1 and CDR2 from the germline V gene are KGHDR and SFDVKD. CDR3 amino acids: CATSATRHTGELFF. CDR3 nucleotide sequence: TGTGCCACCAGTGCTACTAGGCACACCGGGGAGCTGTTTTTT.

This clone occurred once. The rearrangement links TRBV7-2 to TRBJ2-5; possible D gene TRBD1, 5 bases. CDR1 and CDR2 (germline): SGHTA, FQGNSA. Trimming cost V 3 bases and J 1 base, with 6 bases left between them. The CDR3 spans 13 residues. CDR3 coding DNA: TGTGCCAGCAGCTTTACAGGCCAAGAGACCCAGTACTTC. This sequence encodes CASSFTGQETQYF.

The chain recombines TRBV4-3 with TRBJ2-3; 9 positions match TRBD1. The CDR3 is 15 amino acids. Per the germline V gene, CDR1 is LGHNA and CDR2 is YSLEER. V lost 4 bases and J lost 2; bases outside the gene matches: 4. The CDR3 is CASSPTGGPTDTQYF. The CDR3 DNA reads TGCGCCAGCAGCCCCACAGGGGGCCCCACAGATACGCAGTATTTT.

The chain recombines TRBV19 with TRBJ1-1; possible D gene TRBD1, 6 bases. With 1 base removed from V and 0 bases from J, the gap between germline ends came to 21 bases. The CDR3 runs to 19 residues. Germline CDR1 LNHDA, CDR2 SQIVND (reference sequence). CDR3 sequence (DNA): TGTGCCAGTAGTATAGCCCGGGGCAGGGGAATAGTCATGAACACTGAAGCTTTCTTT. Translation: CASSIARGRGIVMNTEAFF.

This rearrangement joins TRBV11-2 to TRBJ1-2, with unresolved D. The germline V gene has CDR1 SGHAT and CDR2 FQNNGV. The CDR3 consists of 13 residues. The ends were cut back, 5 bases at V and 4 bases at J, with 11 bases in the middle. The CDR3 nucleotides are TGTGCCAGCAGCGGTACAGCGGTCTATGGCTACACCTTC. Translating gives CASSGTAVYGYTF.

This clone was recorded only once. V gene TRBV5-1 combines with J gene TRBJ1-6, with 8 bases matching TRBD1. The CDR3 length is 16 residues. The ends lost 0 bases at V and 9 bases at J; junction bases unmatched: 8. Germline CDR1 SGHRS, CDR2 YFSETQ. CDR3 nucleotides: TGCGCCAGCAGCTTGGGACCAGGGGGCGTAGGTTCACCCCTCCACTTT. Amino acid sequence: CASSLGPGGVGSPLHF.

The J gene is TRBJ2-1, the V gene TRBV7-9; D is possibly TRBD2 (6 bases). This CDR3 region has 16 residues. Germline CDR1 is SEHNR and CDR2 is FQNEAQ (reference sequence). Trimming removed 8 bases from V and 1 base from J, with 18 bases in between. This CDR3 reads CASAIPVAASYNEQFF. In nucleotides, the CDR3 is TGTGCCAGCGCTATTCCAGTAGCGGCTTCCTACAATGAGCAGTTCTTC.

About this clone: Other DNA sequences of this sample code for an identical CDR3. The gene calls are TRBV5-1 and TRBJ1-2, with a tentative D call TRBD1 (6 bases). Trimming left V 2 bases short and J 8 bases short, with 16 bases between. Germline assignment: CDR1 SGHRS and CDR2 YFSETQ. The CDR3 consists of 14 residues. CDR3 sequence reads: CASSFGQGGGGYTF. The DNA of the CDR3 is TGCGCCAGCAGCTTTGGCCAGGGAGGGGGGGGCTACACCTTC.

This rearrangement joins TRBV9 to TRBJ1-6; D might be TRBD1 (6 bases). Trimming pared 4 bases from V and 13 bases from J, leaving 18 bases between. The CDR3 contains 14 residues. CDR1 is SGDLS and CDR2 is YYNGEE in the germline V gene. The CDR3 nucleotides are TGTGCCAGCAGCCCTCAGAGGGGGGGTTTCCCCCTCCACTTT. It yields the protein CASSPQRGGFPLHF. Complete variable domain (other parts from reference TRBV9 and TRBJ1-6): DSGVTQTPKHLITATGQRVTLRCSPRSGDLSVYWYQQSLDQGLQFLIQYYNGEERAKGNILERFSAQQFPDLHSELNLSSLELGDSALYFCASSPQRGGFPLHFGNGTRLTVT.

The count of this clone is one. The V and J genes are TRBV10-1 and TRBJ2-7, with D uncertain. CDR1 and CDR2 (germline): WNHNN, SYGVQD (reference sequence). The CDR3 is made up of 15 amino acids. V shed 5 bases and J shed 2 bases, with 16 bases lying between them. The CDR3 reads CASSSAPEAPYEQYF. In nucleotides, the CDR3 is TGCGCCAGCAGTTCTGCTCCCGAGGCACCCTACGAGCAGTACTTC.

The chain recombines TRBV7-8 with TRBJ2-7; 8 bases agree with TRBD1. Trimming at V came to 3 bases and at J to 11 bases, leaving 12 bases not matched to a gene. The CDR3 totals 14 residues. Germline values: CDR1 SGHVS, CDR2 FQNEAQ. CDR3 protein: CASSFGGLDREEYF. In nucleotides, the CDR3 is TGTGCCAGCAGCTTCGGGGGACTGGACAGGGAAGAGTACTTC.

The chain uses TRBV4-3 and TRBJ2-7, with TRBD1 as a possible D gene (6 bases). V shed 0 bases and J shed 6 bases, with 15 bases lying between them. CDR1 and CDR2 from the germline V gene are LGHNA and YSLEER. The CDR3 runs to 15 residues. CDR3 in amino acids: CASSQDPGQSAEQYF. The CDR3 DNA reads as TGCGCCAGCAGCCAAGATCCGGGACAATCTGCCGAGCAGTACTTC.

This clone was seen just once. The rearrangement joins TRBV15 to TRBJ2-1, with D perhaps TRBD2 (6 bases). CDR1 and CDR2 from the germline V gene are LNHNV and YYDKDF (reference sequence). Trimming removed 1 base from V and 7 bases from J, with 17 bases in between. This CDR3 comprises 16 residues. The CDR3 DNA reads TGTGCCACCAGCAGAGGCACTAGCTGGAGGGAGAATGAGCAGTTCTTC. Its translation is CATSRGTSWRENEQFF.

The chain recombines TRBV7-9 with TRBJ2-1, with TRBD1 matching over 7 bases. The CDR3 covers 12 residues. Unmatched junction bases numbered 9, after V lost 11 bases and J lost 8 bases. Looked up from germline, CDR1 is SEHNR and CDR2 is FQNEAQ (reference sequence). The CDR3 DNA is TGTGCCGCACAACAGGGGTTCGATGAGCAGTTCTTC. Protein: CAAQQGFDEQFF.

The chain links TRBV25-1 to TRBJ2-5; D is perhaps TRBD1 (6 bases). V was pared by 1 base and J by 4 bases, with 16 bases between. There are 16 residues in the CDR3. Germline V lookup: CDR1 MGHDK, CDR2 SYGVNS. The CDR3 sequence is CASSESGRGLGETQYF. CDR3 DNA: TGTGCCAGCAGTGAATCCGGCAGGGGATTAGGAGAGACCCAGTACTTC.